One and the same sample provided the 31 T cell receptor beta chains below, sequenced in a study of blood T cell repertoires in COVID-19 (dated by TCRdb to the early 2020s). Library preparation used the immunoSEQ multiplex PCR assay. The immuneACCESS repertoire file appears here via TCRdb, limited to in-frame rearrangements. These files lack a portion of the clones; in checked studies, under half of the deficit traces to unresolved V genes, and the cause of the others is not known. For this sample there are around 26,000 clones; around 61% appear just once. The top ten clonotypes cover 6% to 9.5% of the sample. The source material was peripheral blood. The receptors here all came from a man aged 55 to 70 with active or convalescent COVID-19.

V is TRBV27 and J is TRBJ2-7; weak D call: TRBD1 (7 bases). Trimming shortened V by 2 bases and J by 5 bases, and 13 bases separated the two germline ends. This CDR3 contains 14 residues. Germline CDR1 is MNHEY and CDR2 is SMNVEV (reference sequence). The CDR3 DNA is TGTGCCAGCAGTTTAATCCAGGGGGGACACGAGCAGTACTTC. It translates to CASSLIQGGHEQYF.

In this sample, this clone turned up a few times. The gene calls are TRBV6-2 or TRBV6-3 and TRBJ2-1; TRBD2 might be the D (6 bases). Germline V CDR1 and CDR2: MNHEY, SVGEGT. This CDR3 has 16 amino acids. Trimming took off 5 bases at V and 0 bases at J, with 14 bases between the two ends. The CDR3 DNA is TGTGCCAGCAGTGCGATAGCGGTAAGCTCCTACAATGAGCAGTTCTTC. Translating gives CASSAIAVSSYNEQFF.

The chain carries TRBV10-3 and TRBJ1-3, with TRBD1 matching 8 bases. The V and J ends lost 4 bases and 5 bases, in that order; junction bases with no gene match: 4. Germline assignment: CDR1 ENHRY and CDR2 SYGVKD. This CDR3 is 14 amino acids long. The CDR3 DNA reads as TGTGCCATCAGTGGAGGACAGGGACGAAACACCATATATTTT. It yields the protein CAISGGQGRNTIYF.

This chain links TRBV2 with TRBJ1-2; D remains ambiguous. Per the germline V gene, CDR1 is SNHLY and CDR2 is FYNNEI. The CDR3 totals 14 residues. The V end was cut by 7 bases, the J end by 7 bases, with 19 bases between. CDR3 amino acids: CASIGESTMAGYTF. For the CDR3, the DNA is TGTGCCAGCATCGGAGAAAGTACTATGGCTGGCTACACCTTC.

The chain employs TRBV6-1 and TRBJ2-7, with D possibly TRBD1 on 6 matching bases. Germline loops: CDR1 MNHNS, CDR2 SASEGT. The CDR3 consists of 14 residues. Trimming shortened V by 2 bases and J by 3 bases, and 11 bases separated the two germline ends. The CDR3 coding sequence is TGTGCCAGCAGTGAAACGGGACAAATCTACGAGCAGTACTTC. Translated, it gives CASSETGQIYEQYF.

CDR3 residues: CASKTGTGSTEAFF. In DNA, the CDR3 is TGTGCCAGCAAGACCGGGACAGGTAGCACTGAAGCTTTCTTT. The V and J genes are TRBV6-5 and TRBJ1-1, with 8 nucleotides matching TRBD1. CDR3 length equals 14 residues. V lost 7 bases, J lost 4 bases, and 8 bases stayed unmatched. Germline lookup yields CDR1 MNHEY and CDR2 SVGAGI.

Here the CDR3 reads CASRGTAGNTIYF. The CDR3 DNA reads TGTGCCAGCAGAGGGACAGCTGGAAACACCATATATTTT. The gene calls are TRBV27 and TRBJ1-3, with TRBD1 matching 7 bases. CDR1 is MNHEY and CDR2 is SMNVEV in the germline V gene (reference sequence). J gave up 2 bases and V 6 bases, and 1 base lay outside the gene matches. This CDR3 region has 13 residues.

J is TRBJ1-5 and V is TRBV19; 7 bases map to TRBD1. The CDR3 is 14 residues long. With 9 bases clipped from V and 1 base from J, the junction kept 6 bases outside the gene matches. Germline loops: CDR1 LNHDA, CDR2 SQIVND (reference sequence). Here the CDR3 DNA reads TGTGCCAGCCTCGGACAGGCGAGCAATCAGCCCCAGCATTTT. Translated, it gives CASLGQASNQPQHF.

Here the CDR3 DNA reads TGTGCCAGCAATCAGGGAGTCCAGGGGGCCAATGGCTACACCTTC. Translating it yields CASNQGVQGANGYTF. V gene TRBV25-1 combines with J gene TRBJ1-2; 8 bases match TRBD1. Trimming removed 7 bases from V and 6 bases from J; junction bases left unmatched: 13. The CDR3 extends over 15 amino acids. Germline CDR1 MGHDK, CDR2 SYGVNS.

The rearrangement links TRBV14 to TRBJ1-4; perhaps TRBD1 as D (5 bases). Germline V gene lookup returns CDR1 SGHDN and CDR2 FVKESK. This CDR3 comprises 15 residues. The ends were cut back, 1 base at V and 8 bases at J, with 14 bases in the middle. In DNA, the CDR3 is TGTGCCAGCAGCCAAGCCCAGGGTCGACGCGAAAAACTGTTTTTT. Translation: CASSQAQGRREKLFF. Together with reference TRBV14 and TRBJ1-4, the CDR3 gives the full variable domain: EAGVTQFPSHSVIEKGQTVTLRCDPISGHDNLYWYRRVMGKEIKFLLHFVKESKQDESGMPNNRFLAERTGGTYSTLKVQPAELEDSGVYFCASSQAQGRREKLFFGSGTQLSVL.

In this sample, this clone turned up once. The rearrangement joins TRBV3-1 (or the pseudogene TRBV3-2) to TRBJ2-7, with TRBD2 as a possible D gene (7 bases). Deletions cut 3 bases from V and 4 bases from J, with 22 bases between. The CDR3 is 17 residues long. Germline CDR1 reads LGHDT; CDR2 reads YNNKEL (reference sequence). CDR3 sequence reads: CASSHRTGRGGRYEQYF. The CDR3 nucleotides read TGTGCCAGCAGCCACCGGACGGGGAGGGGGGGTAGGTACGAGCAGTACTTC.

V usage is TRBV19 and J usage is TRBJ1-5; possibly TRBD1 for D (5 bases). The CDR3 contains 15 residues. Germline loops: CDR1 LNHDA, CDR2 SQIVND (reference sequence). Trimming shortened V by 4 bases and J by 6 bases, and 16 bases separated the two germline ends. The CDR3, as DNA: TGTGCCAGTAGTACGACCCCAGGGATCGGTCAGCCCCAGCATTTT. Translation gives CASSTTPGIGQPQHF.

The genes are TRBV20-1 and TRBJ2-7; perhaps TRBD1 as D (7 bases). The germline gives CDR1 DFQATT, CDR2 SNEGSKA (reference sequence). The CDR3 runs 15 residues. Trimming took 3 bases from V and 0 from J, leaving 15 bases between them. CDR3 residues: CSASSQGGFSYEQYF. The DNA of the CDR3 is TGCAGTGCTAGTAGTCAGGGGGGCTTCTCCTACGAGCAGTACTTC.

This clone was observed a handful of times. V and J are TRBV18 and TRBJ1-5; TRBD1 is a possible D gene (5 bases). This CDR3 contains 13 residues. Trimming stripped 5 bases from V and 7 bases from J, with 12 bases between. Germline assignment: CDR1 KGHSH and CDR2 LQKENI. The CDR3 region has the DNA TGTGCCAGCTCAACGGGAGGGGAACAGCCCCAGCATTTT. It yields the protein CASSTGGEQPQHF.

The chain couples TRBV25-1 to TRBJ2-1; the D gene is possibly TRBD2 (6 bases). Trimming stripped 6 bases from V and 8 bases from J, with 17 bases between. The CDR3 consists of 14 residues. Germline CDR1 and CDR2: MGHDK and SYGVNS. CDR3 nucleotide sequence: TGTGCCAGCAGGGGCGGGACGGAGAGCCATGAGCAGTTCTTC. Translated, it gives CASRGGTESHEQFF.

The rearrangement joins TRBV9 to TRBJ1-5; a possible D gene is TRBD1 (5 bases). CDR1 and CDR2 from the germline V gene are SGDLS and YYNGEE. This CDR3 region has 14 residues. V lost 5 bases, J lost 0 bases, and 9 bases lay in between. CDR3 region: CASSAGDSNQPQHF. In nucleotides, the CDR3 is TGTGCCAGCAGTGCGGGGGATAGCAATCAGCCCCAGCATTTT.

The genes are TRBV5-1 and TRBJ1-5; D is possibly TRBD1 (5 bases). V dropped 4 bases and J dropped 4 bases, with 15 bases sitting between them. Germline-derived CDR1 and CDR2 are SGHRS and YFSETQ. This CDR3 comprises 15 residues. CDR3: CASSLGTSPNQPQHF. The DNA of the CDR3 is TGCGCCAGCAGCCTTGGGACTTCACCTAATCAGCCCCAGCATTTT.

The rearrangement links TRBV5-1 to TRBJ1-4; D ambiguous. Germline V gene data show CDR1 as SGHRS and CDR2 as YFSETQ. Trimming left V 0 bases short and J 10 bases short, with 10 bases between. The CDR3 extends over 13 amino acids. The CDR3 loop reads CASSLESFGKLFF. Here the CDR3 DNA reads TGCGCCAGCAGCTTGGAATCCTTCGGAAAACTGTTTTTT.

CDR3 sequence reads: CASSSRTGHSPLHF. The DNA for the CDR3 is TGTGCCAGCAGTTCCCGGACAGGGCATTCACCCCTCCACTTT. V usage is TRBV6-5 and J usage is TRBJ1-6; 8 nucleotides line up with TRBD1. There are 14 residues in the CDR3. V gave up 4 bases and J gave up 8 bases; unmatched junction bases: 4. The germline gives CDR1 MNHEY, CDR2 SVGAGI.

This clone was observed a handful of times. This sequence joins TRBV19 and TRBJ2-2, with D possibly being TRBD1 (5 bases). Trimming removed 1 base from V and 6 bases from J, with 12 bases in between. Germline CDR1 and CDR2: LNHDA and SQIVND (reference sequence). This CDR3 region has 15 residues. DNA for the CDR3: TGTGCCAGTAGTATAGCTGCAGGGTTGGCCGGGGAGCTGTTTTTT. This codes for CASSIAAGLAGELFF.

The sample holds one count of this clone. The CDR3 region is CASSREFTGKTDTQYF. CDR3 nucleotides: TGTGCCAGCAGTAGAGAATTTACAGGGAAGACAGATACGCAGTATTTT. The rearrangement links TRBV6-4 to TRBJ2-3, with D perhaps TRBD1 (6 bases). CDR1 is MRHNA and CDR2 is SNTAGT in the germline V gene. The V gene lost 5 bases and the J gene lost 3 bases, with 18 bases spanning the gap. CDR3 length: 16 residues.

V usage is TRBV5-5 and J usage is TRBJ1-2, with TRBD1 matching 7 bases. This CDR3 comprises 12 residues. Losses at the gene ends were 4 bases for V and 14 bases for J; bases not matched to a gene: 11. CDR1 and CDR2 from the germline V gene are SGHKS and YYEKEE (reference sequence). The CDR3 region is CASSPRGQHITF. CDR3 nucleotide sequence: TGTGCCAGCAGCCCGAGGGGACAGCATATAACCTTC.

The chain couples TRBV5-1 to TRBJ1-2, with D unresolved. Trimming cost V 5 bases and J 0 bases, with 17 bases left between them. Per germline, CDR1 SGHRS and CDR2 YFSETQ. This CDR3 spans 16 amino acids. The CDR3 DNA reads as TGCGCCAGCAGGCCCCTTGCGATGGGAGCTAACTATGGCTACACCTTC. Encoded protein: CASRPLAMGANYGYTF.

The chain uses TRBV5-1 and TRBJ2-2; perhaps TRBD2 as D (5 bases). Germline assignment: CDR1 SGHRS and CDR2 YFSETQ. Trimming removed 4 bases at V and 7 bases at J, with 11 bases between. The length of the CDR3 is 13 residues. CDR3 sequence: CASSDRLSGELFF. In DNA form, the CDR3 reads TGCGCCAGCAGCGATCGACTAAGCGGGGAGCTGTTTTTT. The variable domain in full, completed from reference TRBV5-1 and TRBJ2-2, reads KAGVTQTPRYLIKTRGQQVTLSCSPISGHRSVSWYQQTPGQGLQFLFEYFSETQRNKGNFPGRFSGRQFSNSRSEMNVSTLELGDSALYLCASSDRLSGELFFGEGSRLTVL.

The rearrangement uses TRBV4-1 and TRBJ2-5; D call uncertain. V shed 5 bases and J shed 5 bases, with 21 bases lying between them. This CDR3 spans 16 amino acids. Germline CDR1 is MGHRA and CDR2 is YSYEKL. The CDR3 bases are TGCGCCAGCAGCAGAGGAGAGTTTCGTTCCCGGGAGACCCAGTACTTC. Its protein product is CASSRGEFRSRETQYF.

The chain employs TRBV19 and TRBJ2-1; D is possibly TRBD2 (6 bases). CDR1 is LNHDA, CDR2 SQIVND, per germline (reference sequence). V lost 6 bases and J 9 bases, leaving 12 bases between the germline ends. The CDR3 covers 12 residues. The CDR3: CASRTGGGEQFF. Here the CDR3 DNA reads TGTGCCAGTAGAACCGGGGGAGGTGAGCAGTTCTTC.

The chain joins TRBV3-1 (or the pseudogene TRBV3-2) to TRBJ2-7, with TRBD1 matching 11 bases. CDR3 length equals 16 residues. Germline CDR1 and CDR2: LGHDT and YNNKEL (reference sequence). J gave up 6 bases and V 2 bases, and 9 bases lay outside the gene matches. The CDR3 loop reads CASSQRTGGQSGEQYF. CDR3 coding DNA: TGTGCCAGCAGCCAAAGGACAGGGGGCCAGAGTGGCGAGCAGTACTTC.

This sequence joins TRBV19 and TRBJ1-1; 8 nucleotides line up with TRBD1. This CDR3 has 14 amino acids. The ends lost 5 bases at V and 4 bases at J; junction bases unmatched: 6. Germline V gene sequence: CDR1 LNHDA, CDR2 SQIVND (reference sequence). Here the CDR3 reads CASSRQGSSTEAFF. The CDR3 region has the DNA TGTGCCAGTAGTCGACAGGGGTCTAGCACTGAAGCTTTCTTT.

This clone occurred once. The chain joins TRBV5-4 to TRBJ2-5; the D gene is possibly TRBD1 (5 bases). The CDR3 sequence is 11 residues long. The germline CDR1 and CDR2 sequences are SGHNT and YYREEE (reference sequence). V dropped 0 bases and J dropped 8 bases, with 5 bases sitting between them. The CDR3 reads CASSLGTTQYF. The CDR3 DNA reads as TGTGCCAGCAGCTTGGGGACAACCCAGTACTTC.

The V gene is TRBV10-2, the J gene TRBJ1-5, with D tentatively TRBD1 (6 bases). The CDR3 covers 13 residues. V was cut by 7 bases and J by 7 bases, with 14 bases left in between. The germline V gene encodes CDR1 WSHSY and CDR2 SAAADI. The CDR3 DNA reads as TGCGCCAGCAACCTGGGTAGGGGGCAGCCCCAGCATTTT. Its translation is CASNLGRGQPQHF.

In its sample, this clone was seen a few times. This chain links TRBV19 with TRBJ1-5, with D possibly TRBD1 on 5 matching bases. CDR3 length: 14 amino acids. V lost 3 bases and J 9 bases, leaving 15 bases between the germline ends. Germline CDR1 reads LNHDA; CDR2 reads SQIVND (reference sequence). The CDR3 here is CASSIPGGRGPQHF. The CDR3 nucleotides read TGTGCCAGTAGTATTCCGGGGGGGAGAGGGCCCCAGCATTTT.